This TCR beta chain derives from a study of blood T cell repertoires in COVID-19. Study in general: The study drew acute and convalescent COVID-19 samples from the United States, Italy and Spain. PBMCs, B-cell-depleted T cells, or T cells provided the cDNA or gDNA that made up the material.

As handled by the study authors: Amplified reference gene primers provided the basis for estimating nucleated cell counts. Produced via immunoSEQ multiplex PCR; TCRdb's table is partial and in-frame only. V, J and clone size are those of that table, while D and trimming were read from the DNA. The profile shows around 140,000 clones, 80% to 85% of them singletons. The CDR3 has 15 amino acids. After removal of 5 bases from V and 2 bases from J, the junction contained 8 bases not matched to a gene. Germline loops: CDR1 MRHNA, CDR2 SNTAGT. Sequenced sample: peripheral blood. This receptor was identified in a woman between 55 and 75 years old with active or convalescent COVID-19. The chain couples TRBV6-4 to TRBJ1-2, with TRBD1 matching over 7 bases. The chain's CDR3 is CASSPTGQYNYGYTF. The CDR3 region has the DNA TGTGCCAGCAGTCCGACAGGGCAATACAACTATGGCTACACCTTC.